The clone carrying this TCR beta chain was seen a few times. Its target is unknown. With 10 bases removed from V and 1 base from J, the gap between germline ends came to 10 bases. CDR3 length: 12 amino acids. Per germline, CDR1 MNHNS and CDR2 SASEGT. This specimen comes from a study of cytomegalovirus exposure and HLA in healthy donors. Study-wide results and limits: A later analysis found that most CMV-associated TCR beta chains appeared HLA-restricted. Common viral pathogens were later found to be apparently linked to several of the most significant clusters. Available immune exposure information covered CMV serostatus only.

The primer mix had 60 Vbeta and 13 Jbeta primers. This table comes from immunoSEQ multiplex PCR, and its TCRdb copy is limited to in-frame clones, with some not included. The sample lists about 250,000 clones; around 65% were seen once. The receptor was isolated from a female donor in good health and CMV-seronegative. The chain has TRBV6-1 and TRBJ1-2; D is perhaps TRBD1 (5 bases). What was sequenced was PBMCs. The CDR3 sequence is CATNGGNYGYTF. For the CDR3, the DNA is TGTGCCACAAACGGGGGTAACTATGGCTACACCTTC.